The sequence of this T cell receptor beta chain was determined in a study of cytomegalovirus exposure and HLA in healthy donors. To note about this clone: Its antigen is not identified.

The PCR had 60 Vbeta and 13 Jbeta primers. Produced via immunoSEQ multiplex PCR; TCRdb's table is partial and in-frame only. Among some 150,000 clones listed, around 88% were seen once. General study results and limits: Later on, an analysis showed TCR association rates differing by HLA locus, with DRB1 the most and HLA-C the fewest.

This TCR came from a woman in her 30s in good health and CMV-seronegative. Sequenced material: PBMCs.

CDR3 bases: TGTGCCAGCAGCTTAGATCCGGGTGGCTACACCTTC. This translates into CASSLDPGGYTF. The chain joins TRBV7-2 to TRBJ1-2; unclear D gene. CDR3 length equals 12 residues. Trimming removed 1 base from V and 7 bases from J, with 7 bases in between. Per the germline V gene, CDR1 is SGHTA and CDR2 is FQGNSA.